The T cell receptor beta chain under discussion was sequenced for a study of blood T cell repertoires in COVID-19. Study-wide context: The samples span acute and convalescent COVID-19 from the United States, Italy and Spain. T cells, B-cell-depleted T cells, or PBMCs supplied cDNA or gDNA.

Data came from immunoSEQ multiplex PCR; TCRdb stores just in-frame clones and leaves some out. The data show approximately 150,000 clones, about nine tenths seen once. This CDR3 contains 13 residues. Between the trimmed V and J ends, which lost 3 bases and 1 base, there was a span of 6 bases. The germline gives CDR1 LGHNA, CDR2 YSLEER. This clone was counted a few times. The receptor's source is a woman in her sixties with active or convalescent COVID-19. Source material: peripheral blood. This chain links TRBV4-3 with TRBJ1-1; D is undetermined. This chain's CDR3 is CASSHSENTEAFF. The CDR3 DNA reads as TGCGCCAGCAGCCATTCAGAGAACACTGAAGCTTTCTTT.